The 25 T cell receptor beta chains below all came from one sample that was sequenced in a study of blood T cells in healthy people across ages. Sample-barcoded 5' priming and a J-beta primer mix drove a second PCR of 7 to 11 cycles. TCRdb called the 5' RACE reads again in MiXCR, with one record for every CDR3 protein. The table has 650,000 to 800,000 distinct CDR3 sequences, under 65% seen once. Sequenced: blood. These receptors were taken from a woman of 80 years or more in good health.

Only a few counts were recorded for this clonotype. The gene calls are TRBV15 and TRBJ2-5, with D hard to call. CDR3 size: 17 residues. V was pared by 0 bases and J by 4 bases, with 18 bases between. Germline V gives CDR1 LNHNV, CDR2 YYDKDF (reference sequence). CDR3 nucleotides: TGTGCCACCAGCAGAGATCGCGGCGACTCTACTATAGAGACCCAGTACTTC. Amino acid sequence: CATSRDRGDSTIETQYF.

This clonotype was observed once. The V and J genes are TRBV9 and TRBJ2-5, with TRBD2 identical over 11 bases. This CDR3 is 15 amino acids long. Germline values: CDR1 SGDLS, CDR2 YYNGEE. V lost 0 bases to trimming and J lost 11 bases; unmatched junction nucleotides: 9. The CDR3 spells CASSVVAGGDNEQYF. The CDR3 region has the DNA TGTGCCAGCAGCGTAGTAGCGGGAGGGGACAATGAGCAGTACTTC.

Concerning this clonotype itself: The junction does not match germline at one end; this may be a read error. The rearrangement uses TRBV13 and TRBJ2-7, with unresolved D. Germline lookup yields CDR1 PRHDT and CDR2 FYEKMQ (reference sequence). The CDR3 runs 14 residues. The DNA of the CDR3 is TGTGCCAGTAGCTCCGGACGGACCTCCTACGAGCAGTACTTC. Translating gives CASSSGRTSYEQYF.

The V and J genes are TRBV3-1 and TRBJ1-2, with TRBD1 matching 11 bases. CDR1 and CDR2 from the germline V gene are LGHDT and YNNKEL (reference sequence). After removal of 4 bases from V and 0 bases from J, the junction contained 13 bases not matched to a gene. This CDR3 contains 19 residues. The DNA of the CDR3 is TGTGCCAGCAGCCCCTTCACAGGGACAGGGGGACCAGCTAACTATGGCTACACCTTC. Residues: CASSPFTGTGGPANYGYTF.

The chain combines TRBV3-1 with TRBJ2-2, with a weak D call TRBD1 (5 bases). This CDR3 comprises 15 residues. In germline, CDR1 is LGHDT, CDR2 YNNKEL (reference sequence). V was trimmed by 3 bases and J by 1 base, leaving 9 bases between them. CDR3 bases: TGTGCCAGCAGCCAGGCTACAGGGAACACCGGGGAGCTGTTTTTT. Residues: CASSQATGNTGELFF.

Of note for this clonotype: This sequence may be a read error, since a much larger clone differs from it by one base. The chain is built from TRBV9 and TRBJ1-1; D is possibly TRBD1 (5 bases). Trimming took off 2 bases at V and 5 bases at J, with 16 bases between the two ends. CDR1 is SGDLS, CDR2 YYNGEE, per germline. The CDR3 has 15 amino acids. This chain's CDR3 is CASSVDGDLRTEAFF. The DNA for the CDR3 is TGTGCCAGCAGCGTCGACGGGGACCTAAGGACTGAAGCTTTCTTT.

This clonotype was recorded at least ten times. The V gene is TRBV14, the J gene TRBJ2-5; maybe TRBD1 (5 bases). Trimming removed 2 bases at V and 2 bases at J, with 6 bases between. This CDR3 contains 13 residues. Germline V gene data show CDR1 as SGHDN and CDR2 as FVKESK. CDR3 DNA sequence: TGTGCCAGCAGCCAAAACAGGCAAGAGACCCAGTACTTC. Translating it yields CASSQNRQETQYF. Combining the CDR3 with reference TRBV14 and TRBJ2-5 gives the whole variable domain EAGVTQFPSHSVIEKGQTVTLRCDPISGHDNLYWYRRVMGKEIKFLLHFVKESKQDESGMPNNRFLAERTGGTYSTLKVQPAELEDSGVYFCASSQNRQETQYFGPGTRLLVL.

The chain links TRBV4-2 to TRBJ2-1; TRBD1 or TRBD2 may be the D gene (5 bases each). V shed 3 bases and J shed 8 bases, with 17 bases lying between them. Germline V lookup: CDR1 LGHNA, CDR2 YNFKEQ. The length of the CDR3 is 15 residues. CDR3 sequence (DNA): TGTGCCAGCAGCCAGGACCCCACCTTGGGGGATGAGCAGTTCTTC. Protein: CASSQDPTLGDEQFF.

The V call is TRBV5-4, the J call TRBJ2-3; 14 bases agree with TRBD2. The CDR3 consists of 18 residues. The J segment lost 6 bases and the V segment lost 3 bases, leaving 12 bases of the junction unmatched. Germline V lookup: CDR1 SGHNT, CDR2 YYREEE (reference sequence). In nucleotides, the CDR3 is TGTGCCAGCAGCTACTGGGCGACTAGCGGGGGGGCAGTCGATACGCAGTATTTT. As protein: CASSYWATSGGAVDTQYF.

CDR3 in DNA: TGTGCCAGCTCACCCCCTTTGGGTATAGGTTCCTACGAGCAGTACTTC. Protein product: CASSPPLGIGSYEQYF. V gene TRBV18 combines with J gene TRBJ2-7; the D is unclear. The CDR3 length is 16 residues. From germline, CDR1 is KGHSH and CDR2 LQKENI. Trimming left V 3 bases short and J 1 base short, with 16 bases between.

The chain couples TRBV6-1 to TRBJ1-2, with D uncertain. Trimming left V 2 bases short and J 4 bases short, with 17 bases between. From germline, CDR1 is MNHNS and CDR2 SASEGT. This CDR3 comprises 16 residues. The CDR3 DNA reads TGTGCCAGCAGTGAAAGAAAGGTGGAACACCTCTATGGCTACACCTTC. Encoded protein: CASSERKVEHLYGYTF.

The chain recombines TRBV20-1 with TRBJ2-7, with a weak D call TRBD2 (5 bases). Trimming removed 0 bases from V and 10 bases from J, with 22 bases in between. Germline V lookup: CDR1 DFQATT, CDR2 SNEGSKA (reference sequence). The CDR3 length is 15 residues. Here the CDR3 DNA reads TGCAGTGCTAGAGATCCTCGGGGAGAGAGTGTAACCCAGTACTTC. Translating gives CSARDPRGESVTQYF.

This clonotype was detected ten times or more. This chain uses TRBV6-2 or TRBV6-3 with TRBJ2-1; TRBD1 might be the D (6 bases). This CDR3 has 14 residues. Trimming removed 7 bases at V and 0 bases at J, with 10 bases between. Germline CDR1 and CDR2: MNHEY and SVGEGT. The chain's CDR3 is CASTDSSSYNEQFF. The CDR3 bases are TGTGCCAGCACGGACAGTAGCTCCTACAATGAGCAGTTCTTC.

This chain links TRBV6-1 with TRBJ2-5; 8 bases map to TRBD2. The V segment lost 1 base and the J segment 2 bases; nucleotides outside the gene matches: 3. This CDR3 is 15 amino acids long. Germline CDR1 MNHNS, CDR2 SASEGT. The CDR3 spells CASSEGLARQETQYF. DNA of the CDR3: TGTGCCAGCAGTGAAGGACTAGCGAGGCAAGAGACCCAGTACTTC.

The J gene is TRBJ2-3, the V gene TRBV7-2; D is perhaps TRBD2 (5 bases). This CDR3 is 17 amino acids long. The germline V and J ends were trimmed by 2 bases and 8 bases, with 23 bases remaining between them. CDR1 is SGHTA, CDR2 FQGNSA, per germline. CDR3 residues: CASSLNPRRARTGTQYF. As DNA, the CDR3 is TGTGCCAGCAGCTTAAATCCGAGGCGGGCCCGCACGGGTACGCAGTATTTT. Full variable domain (outside the CDR3, taken from reference TRBV7-2 and TRBJ2-3): GAGVSQSPSNKVTEKGKDVELRCDPISGHTALYWYRQSLGQGLEFLIYFQGNSAPDKSGLPSDRFSAERTGGSVSTLTIQRTQQEDSAVYLCASSLNPRRARTGTQYFGPGTRLTVL.

The rearrangement joins TRBV12-3 or TRBV12-4 to TRBJ2-7, with D hard to call. Deletions cut 8 bases from V and 2 bases from J, with 13 bases between. The CDR3 is 13 amino acids. The CDR3 here is CASGRLGTYEQYF. The CDR3 DNA reads TGTGCCAGCGGTCGTTTGGGGACCTACGAGCAGTACTTC.

Ten or more counts support this clonotype. The V call is TRBV6-5, the J call TRBJ2-7; no reliable D call. The germline V gene has CDR1 MNHEY and CDR2 SVGAGI. V was trimmed by 0 bases and J by 3 bases, leaving 12 bases between them. The CDR3 consists of 15 residues. CDR3 protein: CASSYSGRFLYEQYF. The CDR3 DNA is TGTGCCAGCAGTTACTCAGGAAGATTCCTCTACGAGCAGTACTTC.

This clonotype was observed at least ten times. The genes are TRBV5-1 and TRBJ2-7; D is possibly TRBD1 or TRBD2 (5 bases each). V was trimmed by 4 bases and J by 2 bases, leaving 10 bases between them. Germline V CDR1 and CDR2: SGHRS, YFSETQ. This CDR3 comprises 13 residues. CDR3 sequence reads: CASSVVGAYEQYF. The CDR3, as DNA: TGCGCCAGCAGCGTGGTGGGGGCCTACGAGCAGTACTTC.

The gene calls are TRBV4-2 and TRBJ2-7; D perhaps matches TRBD2 (5 bases). The J call may be wrong; the DNA end is better matched by TRBJ2-5. The CDR3 loop spans 15 amino acids. The germline V gene has CDR1 LGHNA and CDR2 YNFKEQ. The CDR3 nucleotides read TGTGCCAGCAGCCGAGAATTCAATCGGGGAGAGACCCAGTACTTC. Protein product: CASSREFNRGETQYF.

With regard to this clonotype: This could be a read error, since a much larger clone is one nucleotide away. This chain connects TRBV10-3 to TRBJ2-7; no clear D. The CDR3 is 15 residues long. Germline lookup yields CDR1 ENHRY and CDR2 SYGVKD. The CDR3 spells CVISPIGSVSYEQYF. The CDR3 nucleotides read TGTGTCATCAGCCCGATAGGATCCGTATCCTACGAGCAGTACTTC.

This clonotype was observed many times. This rearrangement joins TRBV3-1 to TRBJ2-3; no clear D. The V gene's germline CDR1 is LGHDT and CDR2 YNNKEL (reference sequence). The V end lost 8 bases, the J end lost 0 bases, and 15 bases lay between the germline ends. The CDR3 runs to 15 residues. CDR3 loop: CASAPGGSSTDTQYF. The CDR3 nucleotides are TGTGCCAGCGCGCCTGGCGGATCTAGCACAGATACGCAGTATTTT.

The chain links TRBV15 to TRBJ1-4; 8 nucleotides align to TRBD1. CDR1 is LNHNV, CDR2 YYDKDF, per germline (reference sequence). J lost 8 bases, V lost 5 bases, and 7 bases had no gene match. The CDR3 has 14 amino acids. In DNA form, the CDR3 reads TGTGCCACCAGCCCGGGACAGGTGGGCGAAAAACTGTTTTTT. Its protein product is CATSPGQVGEKLFF. The whole variable domain, remainder taken from reference TRBV15 and TRBJ1-4, is DAMVIQNPRYQVTQFGKPVTLSCSQTLNHNVMYWYQQKSSQAPKLLFHYYDKDFNNEADTPDNFQSRRPNTSFCFLDIRSPGLGDTAMYLCATSPGQVGEKLFFGSGTQLSVL.

This clonotype was recorded a few times. This chain uses TRBV11-2 with TRBJ2-7, with D tentatively TRBD2 (5 bases). Germline V CDR1 and CDR2: SGHAT, FQNNGV. The CDR3 has 14 residues. V dropped 5 bases and J dropped 0 bases, with 11 bases sitting between them. CDR3 in amino acids: CASSRGMSSYEQYF. The CDR3 nucleotides read TGTGCCAGCAGCCGAGGGATGAGCTCCTACGAGCAGTACTTC.

In this sample, this clonotype turned up many times. This chain joins TRBV7-3 and TRBJ2-1, with 10 bases that match TRBD2. V dropped 5 bases and J dropped 5; count of bases not matched to a gene: 6. The CDR3 has 15 amino acids. Per the germline V gene, CDR1 is SGHTA and CDR2 is FQGTGA. The CDR3 sequence is CASSQRLAGDNEQFF. The CDR3 DNA follows: TGTGCCAGCAGCCAAAGGCTAGCGGGAGACAATGAGCAGTTCTTC.

On this clonotype: The junction departs from germline at one end; a sequencing error may be responsible. The rearrangement uses TRBV27 and TRBJ1-5, with D possibly matching TRBD1 (6 bases). The CDR3 length is 15 residues. Germline values: CDR1 MNHEY, CDR2 SMNVEV (reference sequence). The CDR3 here is CTSRPGAVSNQPQHF. In DNA form, the CDR3 reads TGTACCAGCAGACCAGGGGCAGTAAGCAATCAGCCCCAGCATTTT.